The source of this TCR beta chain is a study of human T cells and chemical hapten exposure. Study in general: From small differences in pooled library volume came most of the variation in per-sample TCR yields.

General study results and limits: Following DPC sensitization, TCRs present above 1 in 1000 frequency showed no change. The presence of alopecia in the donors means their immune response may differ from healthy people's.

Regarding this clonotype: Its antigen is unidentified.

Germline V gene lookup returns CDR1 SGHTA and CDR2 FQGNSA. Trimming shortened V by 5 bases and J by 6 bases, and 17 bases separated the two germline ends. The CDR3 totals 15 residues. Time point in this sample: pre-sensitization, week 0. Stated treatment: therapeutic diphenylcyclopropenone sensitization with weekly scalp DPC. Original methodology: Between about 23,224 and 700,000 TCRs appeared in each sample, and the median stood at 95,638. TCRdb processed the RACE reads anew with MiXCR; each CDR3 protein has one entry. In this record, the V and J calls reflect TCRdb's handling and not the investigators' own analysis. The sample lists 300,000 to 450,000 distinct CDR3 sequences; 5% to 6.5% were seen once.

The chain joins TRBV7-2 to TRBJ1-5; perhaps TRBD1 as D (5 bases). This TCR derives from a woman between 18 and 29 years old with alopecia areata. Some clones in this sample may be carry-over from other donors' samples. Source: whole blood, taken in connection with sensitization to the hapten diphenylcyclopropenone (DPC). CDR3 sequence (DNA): TGTGCCAGCAGCCCACCCCAGGGATCGGGTCAGCCCCAGCATTTT. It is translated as CASSPPQGSGQPQHF.